Shown below are 5 T cell receptor beta chains from a single sample sequenced in a study of cytomegalovirus exposure and HLA in healthy donors. Use of 60 Vbeta and 13 Jbeta primers characterized the PCR. The protocol was immunoSEQ multiplex PCR, while the TCRdb copy is restricted to in-frame clones and leaves out a portion. The repertoire holds about 43,000 clones, with around 60% as singletons. The source material was PBMCs. Receptors originate from a human donor in good health.

This clone appeared a single time. The rearrangement links TRBV5-1 to TRBJ1-2; 7 bases agree with TRBD1. The CDR3 covers 14 residues. Germline V gene lookup returns CDR1 SGHRS and CDR2 YFSETQ. V was pared by 4 bases and J by 2 bases, with 5 bases of the junction left unmatched. Here the CDR3 reads CASSGRDSNYGYTF. The CDR3 nucleotides read TGCGCCAGCAGCGGCCGGGACAGCAACTATGGCTACACCTTC.

The chain recombines TRBV30 with TRBJ1-6; D unresolved. The germline CDR1 and CDR2 sequences are GTSNPN and SVGIG (reference sequence). This CDR3 is built from 18 residues. V was pared by 0 bases and J by 0 bases, with 15 bases between. The CDR3 loop is CAWSVPRPSSSYNSPLHF. CDR3 sequence (DNA): TGTGCCTGGAGTGTACCCAGGCCTTCGAGCTCCTATAATTCACCCCTCCACTTT.

This chain connects TRBV4-2 to TRBJ2-5, with D perhaps TRBD2 (6 bases). The germline CDR1 and CDR2 sequences are LGHNA and YNFKEQ. This CDR3 spans 15 amino acids. V was cut by 3 bases and J by 5 bases, with 16 bases left in between. CDR3 amino acids: CASSHGTPSGETQYF. For the CDR3, the DNA is TGTGCCAGCAGCCACGGGACTCCTTCGGGGGAGACCCAGTACTTC.

The chain combines TRBV19 with TRBJ1-1, with 8 bases lining up with TRBD1. Looked up from germline, CDR1 is LNHDA and CDR2 is SQIVND (reference sequence). The junction had 6 bases not matched to a gene; V was cut back by 5 bases and J by 4 bases. The CDR3 loop spans 14 amino acids. The chain's CDR3 is CASSGQGGGTEAFF. The CDR3 coding sequence is TGTGCCAGTAGTGGACAGGGTGGCGGCACTGAAGCTTTCTTT.

J is TRBJ1-5 and V is TRBV6-5; D might be TRBD1 (5 bases). The germline CDR1 and CDR2 sequences are MNHEY and SVGAGI. Trimming cost V 5 bases and J 6 bases, with 14 bases left between them. The CDR3 is 14 residues long. CDR3 DNA sequence: TGTGCCAGCAGTCCTCCAGGGTGGGGTCAGCCCCAGCATTTT. It is translated as CASSPPGWGQPQHF.